This T cell receptor beta chain appears in the sequencing data of a study of read filtering for tumor transcriptome and immune sequencing. About the research overall: RNA-seq yielded only about 75 to 1,300 TCR reads, IR-seq about 4 to 10.27 million.

Molecular barcoded adaptors covering alpha/delta and beta/gamma chains were used on roughly 400 ng RNA. TCRdb re-called the reads with MiXCR, one entry per CDR3 protein. The sample has 75,000 to 90,000 distinct CDR3 sequences, roughly an eighth seen once. This CDR3 is built from 14 residues. Trimming stripped 3 bases from V and 1 base from J, with 12 bases between. Germline CDR1 and CDR2: DFQATT and SNEGSKA (reference sequence). At the time of active disease, bone marrow was collected from every patient. This clonotype was seen a handful of times. The specimen sequenced was a population of CD138-negative cells sorted from bone marrow. The source is a donor aged 40 or over with multiple myeloma. The J gene is TRBJ1-1, the V gene TRBV20-1; D is undetermined. The CDR3 region is CSARSRMGNTEAFF. The CDR3 bases are TGCAGTGCTAGGTCAAGGATGGGGAACACTGAAGCTTTCTTT.